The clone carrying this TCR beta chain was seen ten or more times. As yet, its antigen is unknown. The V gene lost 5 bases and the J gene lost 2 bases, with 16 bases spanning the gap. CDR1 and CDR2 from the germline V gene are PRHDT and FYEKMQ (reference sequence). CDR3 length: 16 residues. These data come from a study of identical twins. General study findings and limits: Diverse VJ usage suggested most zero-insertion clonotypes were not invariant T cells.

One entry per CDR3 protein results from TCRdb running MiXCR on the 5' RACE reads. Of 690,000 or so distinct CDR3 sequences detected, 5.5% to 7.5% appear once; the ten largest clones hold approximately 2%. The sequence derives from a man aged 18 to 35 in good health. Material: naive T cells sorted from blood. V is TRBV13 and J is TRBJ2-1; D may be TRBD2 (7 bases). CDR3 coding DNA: TGTGCCAGCAGCACAAGAGGAGGGGGGGCCTACAATGAGCAGTTCTTC. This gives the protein CASSTRGGGAYNEQFF.